Detailed here is one TCR beta chain. This entry belongs to a study of blood T cell repertoires in COVID-19. Turning to the study itself: COVID-19 samples, acute and convalescent, were from the United States, Italy and Spain. T cells, B-cell-depleted T cells, or PBMCs provided the cDNA or gDNA that served as material.

V shed 7 bases and J shed 0 bases, with 16 bases lying between them. CDR3 length: 15 residues. CDR1 and CDR2 from the germline V gene are MNHEY and SMNVEV (reference sequence). Patients in Seattle were enrolled during active infection, then followed longitudinally. Method: immunoSEQ multiplex PCR; TCRdb's copy keeps in-frame clones and lacks some. This sample has 55,000 to 65,000 clones, with 75% to 85% found just once. The V call is TRBV27, the J call TRBJ2-7; perhaps TRBD1 as D (6 bases). The specimen was peripheral blood. This TCR was recovered from a man in his sixties with COVID-19, enrolled during active disease. The CDR3 is CASTLTVGGSYEQYF. CDR3 nucleotide sequence: TGTGCCAGCACACTCACGGTAGGGGGCTCCTACGAGCAGTACTTC.